This T cell receptor (beta chain) was captured in a study of T cells in Graves' hyperthyroidism and ophthalmopathy. The V end lost 3 bases, the J end lost 2 bases, and 17 bases lay between the germline ends. Germline V gene data show CDR1 as SGHTA and CDR2 as FQGNSA. The CDR3 is 17 amino acids. The PBMCs had their origin in around 9.1 ml of fresh peripheral blood. This clonotype was recorded at least ten times. TCR beta CDR3 region amplification was performed from RNA transcripts. HTBI primers drove first-round RT-PCR of the TCR CDR3. TCRdb ran MiXCR on the multiplex PCR reads and lists one entry per CDR3 protein. Of about 420,000 distinct CDR3 sequences detected, about an eighth appear once; the ten largest clones hold 5.3%.

The source is a woman under 30 with Graves' hyperthyroidism. Sequenced material: blood. The J gene is TRBJ2-4, the V gene TRBV7-2; D is perhaps TRBD1 (6 bases). The DNA for the CDR3 is TGTGCCAGCAGCTTGGACAGTCTGGCCCTTACCAAAAACATTCAGTACTTC. This sequence encodes CASSLDSLALTKNIQYF.